The rows below give T cell receptor beta chains drawn from one sample of a study of human T cells and chemical hapten exposure. TCRdb re-called the RACE reads with MiXCR, one entry per CDR3 protein. The data contain about 120,000 distinct CDR3 sequences, about 13% of them singletons. This sample comprised whole blood, obtained in connection with sensitization to the hapten diphenylcyclopropenone (DPC). Receptors were obtained from a woman aged 18-29 years with alopecia areata. Some clones in this sample may be carry-over from other donors' samples. The CDR3 runs from the conserved cysteine through the conserved F or W. A D gene is named only where the DNA matches it firmly. Not every row has a clone size; where given, it reads once, few, many or a size class.

J gene,clone size,D gene,V gene,CDR3 protein,CDR3 DNA
TRBJ2-2,few,-,TRBV7-2,CASSLVSNSDTGELFF,TGTGCCAGCAGCTTAGTTTCTAACTCGGACACCGGGGAGCTGTTTTTT
TRBJ1-4,few,-,TRBV27,CASRSRATTNEKLFF,TGTGCCAGCAGGTCTCGGGCAACAACTAATGAAAAACTGTTTTTT
TRBJ2-7,few,-,TRBV20-1,CSARAGGSYEQYF,TGCAGTGCTAGGGCAGGGGGGTCCTACGAGCAGTACTTC
TRBJ1-5,-,-,TRBV6-6,CASSTNGGPNQPQHF,TGTGCCAGCAGCACTAACGGGGGCCCGAATCAGCCCCAGCATTTT
TRBJ2-3,-,-,TRBV6-2/TRBV6-3,CASSYGGSRGFTDTQYF,TGTGCCAGCAGTTACGGAGGATCCCGAGGTTTCACAGATACGCAGTATTTT
TRBJ2-5,-,-,TRBV4-2,CASSPSGASQYF,TGTGCCAGCAGCCCCTCTGGTGCGTCCCAGTACTTC
TRBJ1-1,many,-,TRBV2,CASSVFSRNTEAFF,TGTGCCAGCAGTGTATTTTCAAGGAACACTGAAGCTTTCTTT
TRBJ1-2,-,-,TRBV7-9,CASSLGPGTLYGYTF,TGTGCCAGCAGCTTAGGGCCAGGGACACTCTATGGCTACACCTTC
TRBJ2-5,-,TRBD2,TRBV5-5,CASGTGTSGETQYF,TGTGCCAGCGGAACCGGGACTAGCGGGGAGACCCAGTACTTC
TRBJ1-6,many,TRBD1,TRBV18,CASSLQGTSYNSPLHF,TGTGCCAGCTCACTACAGGGGACCTCCTATAATTCACCCCTCCACTTT